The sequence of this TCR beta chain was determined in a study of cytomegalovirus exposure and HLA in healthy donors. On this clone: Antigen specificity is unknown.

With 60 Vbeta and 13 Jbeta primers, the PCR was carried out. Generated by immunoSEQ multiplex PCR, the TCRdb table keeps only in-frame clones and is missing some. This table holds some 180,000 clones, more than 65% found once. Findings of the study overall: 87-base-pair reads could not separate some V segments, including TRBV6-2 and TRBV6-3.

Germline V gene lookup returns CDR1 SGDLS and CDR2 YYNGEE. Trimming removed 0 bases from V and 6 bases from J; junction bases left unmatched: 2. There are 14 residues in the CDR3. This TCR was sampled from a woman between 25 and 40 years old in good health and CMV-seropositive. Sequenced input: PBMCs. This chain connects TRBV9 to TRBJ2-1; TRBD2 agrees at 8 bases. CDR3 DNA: TGTGCCAGCAGCGTAGACGGGGGGGCCAATGAGCAGTTCTTC. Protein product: CASSVDGGANEQFF.